One T cell receptor (beta chain) is described in this entry. With a much larger clone just one base away, this may be a read error. Unique molecular identifiers were built into the TCRbeta library. TCRdb fed the PCR reads into MiXCR, producing one record per CDR3 protein. The sample has 100,000 or so distinct CDR3 sequences; 10% to 15% are singletons. The data originate from a study of T-cell reconstitution after alpha-beta-depleted transplantation in children. Per the germline V gene, CDR1 is MGHRA and CDR2 is YSYEKL. V lost 2 bases and J 2 bases, leaving 13 bases between the germline ends. This CDR3 contains 15 residues.

Sequencing was performed on PBMCs from the stem cell graft donor, taken from the stem cell graft. This TCR was recovered from a human donor who donated a stem cell graft to a child with inherited bone marrow failure. The rearrangement links TRBV4-1 to TRBJ2-7, with no clear D. CDR3 sequence reads: CASSQLGRIAYEQYF. The CDR3 nucleotides are TGCGCCAGCAGCCAACTCGGCAGGATAGCCTACGAGCAGTACTTC.